This T cell receptor (beta chain) stems from a study of blood T cell repertoires in COVID-19. Sequencing was performed with immunoSEQ multiplex PCR; in TCRdb, only in-frame clones are kept and a portion is missing. The profile shows nearly 350,000 clones, around 83% of them singletons. This CDR3 has 14 amino acids. Trimming took off 8 bases at V and 2 bases at J, with 15 bases between the two ends. Germline V gives CDR1 MGHRA, CDR2 YSYEKL. The TCR originated in a man aged 30-40 years with active or convalescent COVID-19. The chain employs TRBV4-1 and TRBJ1-2; no reliable D call. The sample consisted of peripheral blood. The CDR3 here is CASSFWEGNYGYTF. In nucleotides, the CDR3 is TGCGCCAGCTCTTTCTGGGAGGGAAACTATGGCTACACCTTC.